A selection of T cell receptor beta chains follows, all from one sample in a study of regulatory T cells in long-lasting Graves disease. TCRdb ran MiXCR on the multiplex PCR reads and lists one entry per CDR3 protein. The sample includes roughly 500,000 distinct CDR3 sequences, approximately 12% of them seen just once. This sample was also put to use in a study of T cells in Graves' hyperthyroidism and ophthalmopathy.

The source was peripheral blood mononuclear cells (PBMCs), collected at new diagnosis, from a patient treated with antithyroid drugs. The receptors derive from a young man with Graves disease. The CDR3 runs from the conserved cysteine through the conserved F or W. A D gene is named only where the DNA matches it firmly. Clone sizes are given selectively: once, few, many, or a class where the clone is expanded.

CDR3	DNA	D	J	size	V
CASSLGAEQYF	TGTGCCAGCAGTTTAGGGGCCGAGCAGTACTTC	NA	TRBJ2-7	many	TRBV28
CASSLVPGSNEKLFF	TGCGCCAGCAGCTTGGTTCCAGGGTCTAATGAAAAACTGTTTTTT	NA	TRBJ1-4	NA	TRBV5-1
CASSRLGDTEAFF	TGTGCCAGCAGCCGACTAGGGGACACTGAAGCTTTCTTT	NA	TRBJ1-1	many	TRBV14
CASSYFGGWETQYF	TGTGCCAGCAGTTACTTCGGGGGTTGGGAGACCCAGTACTTC	NA	TRBJ2-5	many	TRBV6-2/TRBV6-3
CSAVGGVRSYEQYF	TGCAGTGCAGTTGGGGGAGTCAGGTCATACGAGCAGTACTTC	NA	TRBJ2-7	many	TRBV20-1
CASSQDRRNGRGPREQYF	TGTGCCAGCAGCCAAGATCGAAGAAATGGCAGGGGGCCTCGGGAGCAGTACTTC	TRBD1	TRBJ2-7	NA	TRBV3-1
CASSLDWGQGSYEQYF	TGCGCCAGCAGCTTGGATTGGGGCCAGGGGTCCTACGAGCAGTACTTC	NA	TRBJ2-7	NA	TRBV5-1
CASSNRLTSGRAVDTQYF	TGTGCCAGCAGTAACAGACTGACGAGCGGGAGGGCCGTAGATACGCAGTATTTT	TRBD2	TRBJ2-3	many	TRBV6-1
CASSRGGGSGVLPQYF	TGTGCCAGCAGCCGGGGAGGGGGGTCGGGAGTACTACCCCAGTACTTC	NA	TRBJ2-5	few	TRBV11-2
CASSSRSLEQYF	TGTGCCAGCAGCTCCAGGTCGCTCGAGCAGTACTTC	NA	TRBJ2-7	many	TRBV28
CSEKRSYTF	TGCAGTGAAAAAAGGAGCTACACCTTC	NA	TRBJ1-2	NA	TRBV20-1
CATSRVVGPALNEQFF	TGTGCCACCAGCAGAGTTGTTGGACCCGCCCTCAATGAGCAGTTCTTC	NA	TRBJ2-1	few	TRBV15
CATSDFGRGNNEQFF	TGTGCCACCAGTGATTTCGGCAGGGGAAACAATGAGCAGTTCTTC	NA	TRBJ2-1	many	TRBV24-1
CASSYWARAGEDNEQFF	TGTGCCAGCAGTTACTGGGCTAGGGCGGGAGAGGACAATGAGCAGTTCTTC	TRBD2	TRBJ2-1	few	TRBV6-2/TRBV6-3
CASSLHGTGGRPLHF	TGTGCCAGCAGTTTGCACGGGACAGGGGGCAGACCCCTCCACTTT	TRBD1	TRBJ1-6	NA	TRBV28
CASSGEPGQGTSTNEKLFF	TGTGCCAGCAGCGGGGAGCCGGGACAGGGGACTTCAACTAATGAAAAACTGTTTTTT	TRBD1	TRBJ1-4	once	TRBV7-9
CASGTGTGELFF	TGTGCCAGCGGTACAGGGACCGGGGAGCTGTTTTTT	NA	TRBJ2-2	many	TRBV6-1
CASSSRLAGGPYEQYF	TGCGCCAGCAGCTCTAGACTAGCGGGAGGGCCTTACGAGCAGTACTTC	TRBD2	TRBJ2-7	many	TRBV5-1
CASSLATSGGRAMDTQYF	TGCGCCAGCAGCTTGGCGACTAGCGGCGGGAGGGCAATGGATACGCAGTATTTT	TRBD2	TRBJ2-3	NA	TRBV5-1
CASSFGQINEQFF	TGTGCCAGTAGTTTCGGACAGATCAATGAGCAGTTCTTC	NA	TRBJ2-1	many	TRBV19
CASSSGLAGGTYEQYF	TGTGCCAGCAGCTCCGGACTAGCGGGAGGTACCTACGAGCAGTACTTC	TRBD2	TRBJ2-7	many	TRBV7-2
CASSVGTANRPQHF	TGTGCCAGCAGCGTCGGGACAGCTAATCGGCCCCAGCATTTT	TRBD1	TRBJ1-5	few	TRBV5-5
CASSLLDSGANVLTF	TGCGCCAGCAGCTTGCTAGACTCTGGGGCCAACGTCCTGACTTTC	NA	TRBJ2-6	few	TRBV5-1
CASTSSDYGYTF	TGTGCCAGCACGTCGTCGGACTATGGCTACACCTTC	NA	TRBJ1-2	many	TRBV7-9
CASSFNRNYYGYTF	TGTGCCAGCAGCTTTAACAGGAACTACTATGGCTACACCTTC	NA	TRBJ1-2	NA	TRBV7-2
CSVIAGYGYEQYF	TGCAGCGTAATAGCGGGCTATGGGTACGAGCAGTACTTC	TRBD2	TRBJ2-7	many	TRBV29-1
CASSEVGLAGDLDTQYF	TGTGCCAGCAGTGAAGTGGGACTAGCGGGAGACCTGGATACGCAGTATTTT	TRBD2	TRBJ2-3	few	TRBV2
CATLGASNTGELFF	TGTGCCACCCTAGGGGCCTCGAACACCGGGGAGCTGTTTTTT	NA	TRBJ2-2	NA	TRBV24-1
CASSVQPTGELFF	TGTGCCAGCAGTGTCCAGCCTACCGGGGAGCTGTTTTTT	NA	TRBJ2-2	NA	TRBV27
CSGTTSGGLDTQYF	TGCAGCGGTACAACTAGCGGCGGATTGGATACGCAGTATTTT	TRBD2	TRBJ2-3	many	TRBV29-1
CASSLSGTGFTEQYF	TGCGCCAGCAGCTTGTCCGGGACAGGGTTTACCGAGCAGTACTTC	TRBD1	TRBJ2-7	NA	TRBV5-1
CASSPISPPLIFVF	TGTGCCAGCTCACCAATAAGCCCTCCATTGATTTTTGTCTTT	NA	TRBJ1-1	many	TRBV18
CASSPGRRNTEAFF	TGTGCCAGCAGTCCGGGACGGCGGAACACTGAAGCTTTCTTT	NA	TRBJ1-1	many	TRBV6-1
CASAAGARDEQYF	TGTGCCAGCGCGGCGGGAGCTCGGGACGAGCAGTACTTC	TRBD2	TRBJ2-7	many	TRBV6-1
CATAHDGLAGGGFTYNEQFF	TGTGCCACCGCCCATGATGGACTAGCGGGAGGGGGGTTCACCTACAATGAGCAGTTCTTC	TRBD2	TRBJ2-1	many	TRBV15
CSASPGTGAISGANVLTF	TGCAGTGCATCACCCGGGACAGGGGCTATCTCTGGGGCCAACGTCCTGACTTTC	TRBD1	TRBJ2-6	few	TRBV20-1
CSVEEPPKLAEAFF	TGCAGCGTTGAGGAGCCTCCCAAACTGGCCGAAGCTTTCTTT	NA	TRBJ1-1	few	TRBV29-1
CASSGRDLNEQFF	TGTGCCAGTAGCGGCCGGGACTTAAATGAGCAGTTCTTC	NA	TRBJ2-1	NA	TRBV19
CASSSGQGNQPQHF	TGTGCCAGCAGCTCGGGACAGGGCAATCAGCCCCAGCATTTT	TRBD1	TRBJ1-5	many	TRBV5-1
CATSEPGRTDTQYF	TGTGCCACCAGTGAGCCCGGCCGCACAGATACGCAGTATTTT	NA	TRBJ2-3	many	TRBV24-1
CASSLARGGDTQYF	TGCGCCAGCAGCTTGGCCCGGGGTGGAGATACGCAGTATTTT	NA	TRBJ2-3	many	TRBV5-1
CATSDKTGGNQPQHF	TGTGCCACCAGTGACAAGACAGGGGGCAATCAGCCCCAGCATTTT	TRBD1	TRBJ1-5	many	TRBV24-1
CASSQEDAGNEQFF	TGCGCCAGCAGCCAAGAGGACGCAGGGAATGAGCAGTTCTTC	NA	TRBJ2-1	few	TRBV4-1
CASSFRTSNEQFF	TGTGCCAGCAGCTTCAGGACTAGCAATGAGCAGTTCTTC	TRBD2	TRBJ2-1	many	TRBV7-3
CASSDRGGDEQYF	TGTGCCAGCAGTGACCGGGGGGGCGACGAGCAGTACTTC	TRBD2	TRBJ2-7	many	TRBV2
CASSAAGLGSGTDTQYF	TGTGCCAGCAGCGCCGCCGGACTAGGAAGTGGGACAGATACGCAGTATTTT	TRBD2	TRBJ2-3	NA	TRBV9
CASVPGTGVTEAFF	TGTGCCAGCGTTCCCGGGACAGGGGTCACAGAAGCTTTCTTT	TRBD1	TRBJ1-1	few	TRBV18
CASRVPAPRQGDGYTF	TGTGCCAGCAGAGTCCCCGCGCCCCGGCAGGGCGACGGCTACACCTTC	NA	TRBJ1-2	many	TRBV6-2/TRBV6-3
CANSPWDRGEQYF	TGTGCCAACAGCCCTTGGGACAGGGGAGAGCAGTACTTC	TRBD1	TRBJ2-7	NA	TRBV12-3/TRBV12-4
CASSLVGGVGVGADTQYF	TGCGCCAGCAGCTTGGTTGGGGGAGTAGGAGTAGGAGCCGATACGCAGTATTTT	NA	TRBJ2-3	NA	TRBV5-1
CAWSLGWIDNSPLHF	TGTGCCTGGAGTTTGGGGTGGATAGATAATTCACCCCTCCACTTT	NA	TRBJ1-6	few	TRBV30